The rows below give T cell receptor beta chains drawn from one sample of a study of CD8 T cells in Susac syndrome. TCRdb independently ran MiXCR on the immunoSEQ multiplex PCR reads; one entry per CDR3 protein. The repertoire consists of 250,000 to 300,000 distinct CDR3 sequences, with around nine tenths occurring once and the leading ten covering 0.18%. The source material was CD8+ T cells from PBMCs. All receptors derive from a human donor with multiple sclerosis. Each CDR3 is given with its conserved first and last residue.

v_call,j_call,cdr3_aa
TRBV9,TRBJ2-1,CASSATVNEQFF
TRBV29-1,TRBJ2-7,CSVRDSHYEQYF
TRBV15,TRBJ2-7,CATQGGGPPYEQYF
TRBV6-5,TRBJ2-1,CASSYSGGTFNNEQFF
TRBV10-3,TRBJ2-7,CAISESHGGLYEQYF
TRBV6-1,TRBJ1-3,CASSEGPISGNTIYF
TRBV6-2/TRBV6-3,TRBJ1-5,CASRRTGGTQPQHF
TRBV6-2/TRBV6-3,TRBJ2-7,CASADGLAEYEQYF
TRBV10-3,TRBJ2-3,CAIRGEMADTQYF
TRBV6-2/TRBV6-3,TRBJ1-1,CASSRALNTEAFF
TRBV27,TRBJ2-3,CASGVGPDTQYF
TRBV7-3,TRBJ2-7,CATLKGLAGLSYEQYF
TRBV28,TRBJ2-7,CASKRRGVTYEQYF
TRBV4-3,TRBJ2-3,CASSRSSGGGADTQYF
TRBV4-2,TRBJ2-2,CASSQGSATRTTGELFF
TRBV7-9,TRBJ2-2,CASSGQGFPGELFF
TRBV20-1,TRBJ1-5,CSALKPGQGLYQPQHF
TRBV7-2,TRBJ2-1,CASSFPTSGITEQFF
TRBV29-1,TRBJ2-7,CSVATGGEQYF
TRBV29-1,TRBJ2-3,CSVEAGGGVGTQYF
TRBV18,TRBJ2-7,CASSPSGIYEQYF
TRBV9,TRBJ2-1,CASSVANGVGFRHNEQFF
TRBV11-3,TRBJ2-5,CASSPDLRVVQETQYF
TRBV7-9,TRBJ2-6,CASSVQGTSGANVLTF
TRBV4-1,TRBJ1-6,CASSQGTETYNSPLHF
TRBV19,TRBJ2-5,CATALAGEETQYF
TRBV9,TRBJ2-5,CASSPWDSRQETQYF
TRBV5-8,TRBJ1-1,CASSLGWGRDEAFF
TRBV10-3,TRBJ2-1,CAIGQAIDNEQFF
TRBV27,TRBJ2-1,CASSLWGFNNEQFF
TRBV4-2,TRBJ2-3,CASSQEVGDTQYF